This TCR beta chain was sequenced during a study of CXCR3-negative and CXCR3-positive naive CD8 T cells. The study, taken as a whole, reports: High diversity, comparable across both naive subsets, contrasted with much lower diversity in memory CD8+ cells. It was found that naive subsets had comparable surface CD5, and TCR strength was inferred from TRB CDR3 properties. When CXCR3-positive naive cells were set against CXCR3-negative naive cells, the former had more hydrophobic TRB CDR3s. PBMCs showed partially decreased CXCR3 expression after cryopreservation, and most assays used fresh PBMCs.

The CDR3 runs 13 residues. Germline CDR1 and CDR2: SSHAT and FNYEAQ (reference sequence). The TRB libraries of cDNA were built by UMI-labeled 5' RACE. TCRdb derives one entry per CDR3 protein from the 5' RACE reads, leaving out DNA. With nearly 110,000 distinct CDR3 sequences in the sample, the ten largest clones hold more than 0.3%. In the case of this clonotype: What it binds is not known.

The receptor was derived from a human donor in good health. Some clones in this sample may be carry-over from other donors' samples. This sequence joins TRBV7-7 and TRBJ2-7; the TCRdb D gene call, TRBD2, has no DNA to confirm it. The sequenced sample was naive CXCR3+ CD8+ T cells from blood. The subset here: CD45RO-CCR7+CD27+CD95- naive CD8+ T cells expressing CXCR3 (TNR3+). The CDR3 loop is CASSFGVAGEQYF.